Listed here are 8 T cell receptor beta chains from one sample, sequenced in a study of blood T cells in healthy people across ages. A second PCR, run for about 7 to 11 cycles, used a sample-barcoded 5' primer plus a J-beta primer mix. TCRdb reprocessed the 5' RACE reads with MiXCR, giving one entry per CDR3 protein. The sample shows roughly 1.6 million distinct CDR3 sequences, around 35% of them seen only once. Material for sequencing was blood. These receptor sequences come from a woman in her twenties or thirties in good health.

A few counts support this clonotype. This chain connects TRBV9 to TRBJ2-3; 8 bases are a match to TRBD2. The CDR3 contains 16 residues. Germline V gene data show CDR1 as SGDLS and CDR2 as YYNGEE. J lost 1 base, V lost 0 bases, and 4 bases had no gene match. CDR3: CASSVVVGGGTDTQYF. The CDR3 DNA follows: TGTGCCAGCAGCGTAGTGGTCGGGGGGGGCACAGATACGCAGTATTTT.

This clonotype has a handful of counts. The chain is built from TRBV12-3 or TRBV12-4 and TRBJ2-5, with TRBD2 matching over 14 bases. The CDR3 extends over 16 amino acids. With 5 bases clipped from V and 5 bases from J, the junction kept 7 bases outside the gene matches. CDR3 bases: TGTGCCAGCAGTGGGATGGGACTAGCGGGAGAGGAGACCCAGTACTTC. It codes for CASSGMGLAGEETQYF.

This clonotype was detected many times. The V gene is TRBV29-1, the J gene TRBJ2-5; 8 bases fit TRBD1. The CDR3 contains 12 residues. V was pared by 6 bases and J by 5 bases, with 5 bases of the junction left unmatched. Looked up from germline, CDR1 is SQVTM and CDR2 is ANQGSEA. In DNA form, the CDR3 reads TGCAGCGTAGAGGACAGGGCGGAGACCCAGTACTTC. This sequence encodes CSVEDRAETQYF.

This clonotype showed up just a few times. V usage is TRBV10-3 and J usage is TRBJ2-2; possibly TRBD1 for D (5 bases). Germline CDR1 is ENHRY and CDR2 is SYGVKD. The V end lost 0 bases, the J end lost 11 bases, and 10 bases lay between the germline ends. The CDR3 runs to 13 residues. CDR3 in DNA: TGTGCCATCAGTGAGTCCTGGGGCGGTGAGCTGTTTTTT. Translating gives CAISESWGGELFF.

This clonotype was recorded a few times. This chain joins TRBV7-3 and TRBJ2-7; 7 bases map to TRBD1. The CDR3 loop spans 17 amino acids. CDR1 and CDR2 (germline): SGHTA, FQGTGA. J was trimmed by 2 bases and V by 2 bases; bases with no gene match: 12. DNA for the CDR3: TGTGCCAGCAGCTTATTGGGTGATCGGACAGGCCCCTACGAGCAGTACTTC. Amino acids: CASSLLGDRTGPYEQYF.

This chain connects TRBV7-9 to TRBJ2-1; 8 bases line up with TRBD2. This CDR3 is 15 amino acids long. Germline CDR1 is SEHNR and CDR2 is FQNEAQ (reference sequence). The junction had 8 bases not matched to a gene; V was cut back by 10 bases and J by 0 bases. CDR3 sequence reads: CATAPSGSSYNEQFF. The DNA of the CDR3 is TGTGCCACCGCACCGAGCGGGAGCTCCTACAATGAGCAGTTCTTC.

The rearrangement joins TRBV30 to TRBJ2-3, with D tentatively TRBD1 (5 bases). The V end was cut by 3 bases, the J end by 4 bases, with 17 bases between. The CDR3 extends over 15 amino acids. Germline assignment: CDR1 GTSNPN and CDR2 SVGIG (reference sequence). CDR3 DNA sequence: TGTGCCTGGAGAAGCAGGGTGAGTCGCGCAGATACGCAGTATTTT. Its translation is CAWRSRVSRADTQYF.

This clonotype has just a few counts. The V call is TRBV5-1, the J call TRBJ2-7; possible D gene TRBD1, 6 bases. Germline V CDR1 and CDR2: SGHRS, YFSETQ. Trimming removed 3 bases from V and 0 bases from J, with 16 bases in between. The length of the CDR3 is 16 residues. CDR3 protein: CASSSAQDRNSYEQYF. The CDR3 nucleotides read TGCGCCAGCAGCTCCGCCCAGGACAGAAACTCCTACGAGCAGTACTTC.